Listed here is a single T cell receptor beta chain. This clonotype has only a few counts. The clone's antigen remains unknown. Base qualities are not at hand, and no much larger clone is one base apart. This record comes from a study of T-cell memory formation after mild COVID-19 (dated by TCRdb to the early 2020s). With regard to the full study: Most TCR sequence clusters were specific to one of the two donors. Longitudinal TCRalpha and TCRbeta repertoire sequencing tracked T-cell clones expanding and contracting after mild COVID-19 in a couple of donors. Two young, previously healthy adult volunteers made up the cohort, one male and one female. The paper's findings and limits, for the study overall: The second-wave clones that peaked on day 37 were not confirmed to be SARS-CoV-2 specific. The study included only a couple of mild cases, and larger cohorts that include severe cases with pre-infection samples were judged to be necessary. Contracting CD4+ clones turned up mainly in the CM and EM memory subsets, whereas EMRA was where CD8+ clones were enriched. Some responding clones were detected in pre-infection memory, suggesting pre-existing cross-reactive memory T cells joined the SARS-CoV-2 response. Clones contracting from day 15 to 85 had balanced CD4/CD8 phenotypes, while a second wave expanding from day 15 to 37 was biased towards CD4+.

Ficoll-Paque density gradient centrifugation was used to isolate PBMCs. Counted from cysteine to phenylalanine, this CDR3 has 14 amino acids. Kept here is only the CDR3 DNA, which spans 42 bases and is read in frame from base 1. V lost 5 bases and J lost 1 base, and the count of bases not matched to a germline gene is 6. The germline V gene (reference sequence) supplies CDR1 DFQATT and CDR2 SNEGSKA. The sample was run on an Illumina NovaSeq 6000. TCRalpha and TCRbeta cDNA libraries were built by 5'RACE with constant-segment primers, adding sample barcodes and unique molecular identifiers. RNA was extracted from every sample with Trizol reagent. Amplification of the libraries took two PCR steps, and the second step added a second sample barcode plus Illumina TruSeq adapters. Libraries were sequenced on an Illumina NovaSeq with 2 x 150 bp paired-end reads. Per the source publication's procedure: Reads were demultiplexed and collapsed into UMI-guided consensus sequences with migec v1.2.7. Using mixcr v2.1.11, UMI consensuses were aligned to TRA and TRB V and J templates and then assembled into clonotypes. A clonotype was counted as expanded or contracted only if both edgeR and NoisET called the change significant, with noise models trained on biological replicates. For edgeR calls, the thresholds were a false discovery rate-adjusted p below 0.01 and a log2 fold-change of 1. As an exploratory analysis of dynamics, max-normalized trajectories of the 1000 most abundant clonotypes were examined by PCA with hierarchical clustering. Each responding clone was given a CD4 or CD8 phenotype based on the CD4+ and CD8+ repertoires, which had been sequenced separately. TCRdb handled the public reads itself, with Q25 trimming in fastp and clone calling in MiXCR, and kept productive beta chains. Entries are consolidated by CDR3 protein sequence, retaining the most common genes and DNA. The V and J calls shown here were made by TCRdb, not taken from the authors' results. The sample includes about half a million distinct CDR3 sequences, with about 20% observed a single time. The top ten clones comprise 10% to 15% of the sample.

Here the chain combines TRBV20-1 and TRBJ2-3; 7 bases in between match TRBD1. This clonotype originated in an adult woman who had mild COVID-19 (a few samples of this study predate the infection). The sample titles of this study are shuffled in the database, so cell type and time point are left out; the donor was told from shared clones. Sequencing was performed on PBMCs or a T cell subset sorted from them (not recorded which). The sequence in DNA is TGCAGTGCTCCGCGGACAGGCCGCACAGATACGCAGTATTTT. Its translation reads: CSAPRTGRTDTQYF.